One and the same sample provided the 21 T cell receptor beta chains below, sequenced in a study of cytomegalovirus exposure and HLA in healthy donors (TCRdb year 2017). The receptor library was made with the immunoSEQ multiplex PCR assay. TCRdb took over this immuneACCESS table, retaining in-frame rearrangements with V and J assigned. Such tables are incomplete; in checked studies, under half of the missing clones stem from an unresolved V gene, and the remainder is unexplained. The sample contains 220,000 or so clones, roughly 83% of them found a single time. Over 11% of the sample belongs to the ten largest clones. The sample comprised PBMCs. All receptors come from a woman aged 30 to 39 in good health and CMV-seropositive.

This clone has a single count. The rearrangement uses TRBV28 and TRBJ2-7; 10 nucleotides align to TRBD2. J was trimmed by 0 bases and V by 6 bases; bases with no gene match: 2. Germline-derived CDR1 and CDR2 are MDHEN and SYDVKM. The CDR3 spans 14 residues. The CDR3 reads CASSASGSSYEQYF. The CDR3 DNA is TGTGCCAGCAGCGCTAGCGGGAGCTCCTACGAGCAGTACTTC.

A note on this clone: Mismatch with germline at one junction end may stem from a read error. CDR3 bases: TGTGCCAGCTCAGATCGGGCCCGTTTT. This codes for CASSDRARF. This chain joins TRBV7-2 and TRBJ1-1, with D uncertain. Per germline, CDR1 SGHTA and CDR2 FQGNSA. This CDR3 contains 9 residues.

This chain's CDR3 is CASRIGGTNTGELFF. DNA for the CDR3: TGCGCCAGCAGGATTGGCGGGACCAACACCGGGGAGCTGTTTTTT. The J gene is TRBJ2-2, the V gene TRBV4-1; possible D gene TRBD2, 6 bases. Germline-derived CDR1 and CDR2 are MGHRA and YSYEKL. CDR3 size: 15 residues. Trimming pared 6 bases from V and 2 bases from J, leaving 13 bases between.

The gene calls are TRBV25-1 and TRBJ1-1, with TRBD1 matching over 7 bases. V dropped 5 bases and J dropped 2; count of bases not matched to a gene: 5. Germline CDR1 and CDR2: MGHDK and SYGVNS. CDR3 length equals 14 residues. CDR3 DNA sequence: TGTGCCAGCAGTCCGGACAGGCAAAACACTGAAGCTTTCTTT. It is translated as CASSPDRQNTEAFF. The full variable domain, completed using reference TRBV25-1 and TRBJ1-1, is EADIYQTPRYLVIGTGKKITLECSQTMGHDKMYWYQQDPGMELHLIHYSYGVNSTEKGDLSSESTVSRIRTEHFPLTLESARPSHTSQYLCASSPDRQNTEAFFGQGTRLTVV.

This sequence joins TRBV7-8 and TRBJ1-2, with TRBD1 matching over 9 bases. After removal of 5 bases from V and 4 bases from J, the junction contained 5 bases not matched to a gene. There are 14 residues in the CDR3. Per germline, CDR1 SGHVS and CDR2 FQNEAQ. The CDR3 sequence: CASSDRQGVYGYTF. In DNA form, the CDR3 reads TGTGCCAGCAGCGATAGACAGGGGGTCTATGGCTACACCTTC. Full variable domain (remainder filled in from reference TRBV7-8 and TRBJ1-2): GAGVSQSPRYKVAKRGQDVALRCDPISGHVSLFWYQQALGQGPEFLTYFQNEAQLDKSGLPSDRFFAERPEGSVSTLKIQRTQQEDSAVYLCASSDRQGVYGYTFGSGTRLTVV.

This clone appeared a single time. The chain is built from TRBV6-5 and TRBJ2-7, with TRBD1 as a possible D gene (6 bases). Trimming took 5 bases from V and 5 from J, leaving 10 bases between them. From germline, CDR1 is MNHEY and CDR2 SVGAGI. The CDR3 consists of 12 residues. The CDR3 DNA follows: TGTGCCAGCAGTGATGGGGACAACGAGCAGTACTTC. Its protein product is CASSDGDNEQYF.

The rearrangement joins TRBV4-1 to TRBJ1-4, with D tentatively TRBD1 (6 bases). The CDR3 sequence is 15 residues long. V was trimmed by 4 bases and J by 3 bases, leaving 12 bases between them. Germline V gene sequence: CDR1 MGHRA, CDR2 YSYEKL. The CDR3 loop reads CASSPTGLSNEKLFF. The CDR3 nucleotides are TGCGCCAGCAGCCCAACAGGGCTTTCTAATGAAAAACTGTTTTTT.

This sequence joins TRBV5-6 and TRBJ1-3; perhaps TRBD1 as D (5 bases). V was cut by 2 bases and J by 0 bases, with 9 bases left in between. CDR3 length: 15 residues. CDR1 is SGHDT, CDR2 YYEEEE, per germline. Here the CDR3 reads CASSFGAGSGNTIYF. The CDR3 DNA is TGTGCCAGCAGCTTCGGGGCAGGCTCTGGAAACACCATATATTTT.

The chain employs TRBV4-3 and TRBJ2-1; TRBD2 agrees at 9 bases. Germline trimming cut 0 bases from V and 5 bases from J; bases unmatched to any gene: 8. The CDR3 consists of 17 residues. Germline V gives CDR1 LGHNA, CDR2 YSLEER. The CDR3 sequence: CASSQDTTSGSNNEQFF. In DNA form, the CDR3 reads TGCGCCAGCAGCCAAGATACCACTAGCGGGTCCAACAATGAGCAGTTCTTC.

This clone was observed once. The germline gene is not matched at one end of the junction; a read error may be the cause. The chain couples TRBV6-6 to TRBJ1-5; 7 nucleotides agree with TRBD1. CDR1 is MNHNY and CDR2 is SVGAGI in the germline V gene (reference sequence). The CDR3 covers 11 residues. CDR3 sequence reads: CASSPIFMDRW. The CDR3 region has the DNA TGTGCCAGCAGCCCGATATTCATGGACAGGTGG.

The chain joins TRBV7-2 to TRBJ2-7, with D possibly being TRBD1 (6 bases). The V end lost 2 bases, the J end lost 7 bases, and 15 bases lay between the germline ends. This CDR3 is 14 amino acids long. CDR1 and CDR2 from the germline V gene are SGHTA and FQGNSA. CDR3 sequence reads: CASSLTGQWIEQYF. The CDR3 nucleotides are TGTGCCAGCAGCTTAACCGGACAGTGGATAGAGCAGTACTTC.

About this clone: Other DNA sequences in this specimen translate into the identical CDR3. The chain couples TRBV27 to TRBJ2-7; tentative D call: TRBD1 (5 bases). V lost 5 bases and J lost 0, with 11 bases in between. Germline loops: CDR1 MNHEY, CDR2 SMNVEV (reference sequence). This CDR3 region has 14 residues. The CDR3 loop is CASSLGQGSYEQYF. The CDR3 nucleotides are TGTGCCAGCAGTCTCGGACAAGGCTCCTACGAGCAGTACTTC.

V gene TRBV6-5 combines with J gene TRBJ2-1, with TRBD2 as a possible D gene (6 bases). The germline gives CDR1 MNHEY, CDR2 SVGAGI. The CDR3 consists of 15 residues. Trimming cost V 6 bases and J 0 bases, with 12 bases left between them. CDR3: CASRGRTSSYNEQFF. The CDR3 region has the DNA TGTGCCAGCAGGGGGAGGACCAGCTCCTACAATGAGCAGTTCTTC.

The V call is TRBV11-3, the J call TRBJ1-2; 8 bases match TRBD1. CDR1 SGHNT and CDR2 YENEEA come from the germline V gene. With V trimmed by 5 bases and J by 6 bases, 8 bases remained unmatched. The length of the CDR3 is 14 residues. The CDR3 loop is CASSPLTGAHGYTF. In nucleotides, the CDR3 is TGTGCCAGCAGCCCCCTGACAGGGGCACATGGCTACACCTTC.

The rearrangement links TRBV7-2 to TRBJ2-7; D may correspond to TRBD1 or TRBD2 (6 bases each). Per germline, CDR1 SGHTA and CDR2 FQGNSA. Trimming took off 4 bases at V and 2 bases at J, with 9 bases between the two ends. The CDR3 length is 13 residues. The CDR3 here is CASSSGATYEQYF. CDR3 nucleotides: TGTGCCAGCAGCTCGGGGGCGACCTACGAGCAGTACTTC.

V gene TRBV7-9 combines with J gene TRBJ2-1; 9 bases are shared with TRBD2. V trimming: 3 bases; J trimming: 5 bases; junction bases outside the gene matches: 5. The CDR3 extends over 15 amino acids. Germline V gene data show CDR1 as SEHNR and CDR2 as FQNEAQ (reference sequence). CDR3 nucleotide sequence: TGTGCCAGCAGCTTTAGCGGGAGAGGACACAATGAGCAGTTCTTC. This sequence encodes CASSFSGRGHNEQFF.

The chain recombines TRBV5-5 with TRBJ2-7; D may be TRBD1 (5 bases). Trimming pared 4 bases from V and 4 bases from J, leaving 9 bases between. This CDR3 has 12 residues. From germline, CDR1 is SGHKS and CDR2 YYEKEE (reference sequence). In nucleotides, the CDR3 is TGTGCCAGCAGCAAAAGGGGTTACGAGCAGTACTTC. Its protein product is CASSKRGYEQYF.

As DNA, the CDR3 is TGCGCCAGCAGCACGACAGGCTACGAGCAGTACTTC. Protein sequence: CASSTTGYEQYF. The gene calls are TRBV10-1 and TRBJ2-7; possibly TRBD1 for D (6 bases). V lost 6 bases and J lost 3, with 9 bases in between. Germline V gene sequence: CDR1 WNHNN, CDR2 SYGVQD (reference sequence). CDR3 length equals 12 residues.

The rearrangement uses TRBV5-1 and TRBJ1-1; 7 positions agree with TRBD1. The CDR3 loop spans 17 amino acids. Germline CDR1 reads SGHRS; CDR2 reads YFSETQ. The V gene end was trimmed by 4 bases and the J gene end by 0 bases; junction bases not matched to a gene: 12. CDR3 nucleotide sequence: TGCGCCAGCAGCATTGACCCGACAGGGACCATGAACACTGAAGCTTTCTTT. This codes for CASSIDPTGTMNTEAFF.

The CDR3 is CASSLVVQYNEQFF. CDR3 DNA: TGTGCCAGCAGCTTAGTTGTTCAATACAATGAGCAGTTCTTC. The V call is TRBV7-8, the J call TRBJ2-1; no clear D. Trimming took off 1 base at V and 4 bases at J, with 8 bases between the two ends. The CDR3 covers 14 residues. Germline lookup yields CDR1 SGHVS and CDR2 FQNEAQ.

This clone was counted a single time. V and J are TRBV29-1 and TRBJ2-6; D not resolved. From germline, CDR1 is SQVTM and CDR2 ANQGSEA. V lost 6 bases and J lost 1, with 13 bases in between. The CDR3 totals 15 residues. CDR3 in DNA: TGCAGCGTGACCCTACAGATTTCTGGGGCCAACGTCCTGACTTTC. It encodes CSVTLQISGANVLTF.